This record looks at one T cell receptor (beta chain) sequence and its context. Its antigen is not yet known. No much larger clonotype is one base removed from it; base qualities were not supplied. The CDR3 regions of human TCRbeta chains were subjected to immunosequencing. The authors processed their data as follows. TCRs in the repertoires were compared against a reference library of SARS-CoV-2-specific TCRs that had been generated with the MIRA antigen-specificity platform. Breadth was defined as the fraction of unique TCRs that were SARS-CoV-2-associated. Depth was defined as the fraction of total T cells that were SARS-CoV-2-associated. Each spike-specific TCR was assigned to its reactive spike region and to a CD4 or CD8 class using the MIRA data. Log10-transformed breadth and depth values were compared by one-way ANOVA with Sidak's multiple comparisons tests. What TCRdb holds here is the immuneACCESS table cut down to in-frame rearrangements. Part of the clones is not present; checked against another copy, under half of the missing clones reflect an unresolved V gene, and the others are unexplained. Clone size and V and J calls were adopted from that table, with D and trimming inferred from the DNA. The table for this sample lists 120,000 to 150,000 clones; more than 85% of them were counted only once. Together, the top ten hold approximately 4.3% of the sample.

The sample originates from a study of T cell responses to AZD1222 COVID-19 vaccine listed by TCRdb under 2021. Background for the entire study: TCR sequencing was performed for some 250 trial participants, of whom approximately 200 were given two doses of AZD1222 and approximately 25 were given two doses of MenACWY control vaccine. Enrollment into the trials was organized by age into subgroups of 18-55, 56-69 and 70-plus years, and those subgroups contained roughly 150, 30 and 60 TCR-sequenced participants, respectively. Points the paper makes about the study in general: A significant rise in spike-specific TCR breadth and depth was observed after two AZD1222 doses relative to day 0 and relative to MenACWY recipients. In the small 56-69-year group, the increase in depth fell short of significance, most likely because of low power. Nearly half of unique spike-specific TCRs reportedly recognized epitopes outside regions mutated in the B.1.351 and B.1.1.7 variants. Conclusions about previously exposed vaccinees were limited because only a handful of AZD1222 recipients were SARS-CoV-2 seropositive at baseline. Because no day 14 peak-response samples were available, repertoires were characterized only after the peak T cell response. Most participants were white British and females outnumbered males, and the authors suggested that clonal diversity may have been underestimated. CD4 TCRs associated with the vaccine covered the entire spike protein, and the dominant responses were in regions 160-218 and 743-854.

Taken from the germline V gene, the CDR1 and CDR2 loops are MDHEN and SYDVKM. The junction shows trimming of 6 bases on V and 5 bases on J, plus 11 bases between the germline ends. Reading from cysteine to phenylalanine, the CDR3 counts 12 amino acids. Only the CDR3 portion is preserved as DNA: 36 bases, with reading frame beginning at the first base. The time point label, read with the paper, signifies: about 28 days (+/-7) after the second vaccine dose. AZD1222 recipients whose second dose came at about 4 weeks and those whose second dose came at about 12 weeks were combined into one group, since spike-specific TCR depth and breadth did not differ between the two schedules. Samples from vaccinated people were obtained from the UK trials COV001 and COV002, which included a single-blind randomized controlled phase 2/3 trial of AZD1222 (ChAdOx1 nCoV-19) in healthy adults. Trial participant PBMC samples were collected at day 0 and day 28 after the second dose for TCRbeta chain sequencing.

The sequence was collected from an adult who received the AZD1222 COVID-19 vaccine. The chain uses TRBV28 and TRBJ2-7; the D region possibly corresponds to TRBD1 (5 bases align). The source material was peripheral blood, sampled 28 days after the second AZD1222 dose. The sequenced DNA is TGTGCCAGCAGCCCCGCCAGGGACGAGCAGTACTTC. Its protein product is CASSPARDEQYF. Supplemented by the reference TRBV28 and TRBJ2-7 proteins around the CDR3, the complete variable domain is DVKVTQSSRYLVKRTGEKVFLECVQDMDHENMFWYRQDPGLGLRLIYFSYDVKMKEKGDIPEGYSVSREKKERFSLILESASTNQTSMYLCASSPARDEQYFGPGTRLTVT.